This T cell receptor beta chain was captured by sequencing in a study of blood T cell repertoires in COVID-19. CDR3 length: 13 residues. Germline V lookup: CDR1 SGHRS, CDR2 YFSETQ. The ends were cut back, 0 bases at V and 1 base at J, with 5 bases in the middle. Assay: immunoSEQ multiplex PCR; the TCRdb copy retains only in-frame clones and omits some. The top ten clones hold under 8.5% of a sample with under 450,000 clones, 75% to 90% of them seen once. The sequenced sample was peripheral blood. V gene TRBV5-1 combines with J gene TRBJ2-7, with D unclear. The origin of this receptor is an older woman with COVID-19, enrolled during active disease. The CDR3 here is CASSLARSYEQYF. The CDR3 DNA is TGCGCCAGCAGCTTGGCCAGGTCCTACGAGCAGTACTTC.